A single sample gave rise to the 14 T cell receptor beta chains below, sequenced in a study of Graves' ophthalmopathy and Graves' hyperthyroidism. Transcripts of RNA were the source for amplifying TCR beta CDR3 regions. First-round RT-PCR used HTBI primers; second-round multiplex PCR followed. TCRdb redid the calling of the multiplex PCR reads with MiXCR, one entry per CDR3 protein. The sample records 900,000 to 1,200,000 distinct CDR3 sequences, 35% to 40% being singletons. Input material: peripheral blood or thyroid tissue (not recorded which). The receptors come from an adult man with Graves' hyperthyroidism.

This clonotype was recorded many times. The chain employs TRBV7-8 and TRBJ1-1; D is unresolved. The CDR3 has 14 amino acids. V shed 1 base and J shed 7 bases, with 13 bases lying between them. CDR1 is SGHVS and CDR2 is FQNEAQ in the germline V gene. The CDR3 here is CASSLVPGPIEAFF. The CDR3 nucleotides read TGTGCCAGCAGCTTAGTCCCAGGTCCAATTGAAGCTTTCTTT.

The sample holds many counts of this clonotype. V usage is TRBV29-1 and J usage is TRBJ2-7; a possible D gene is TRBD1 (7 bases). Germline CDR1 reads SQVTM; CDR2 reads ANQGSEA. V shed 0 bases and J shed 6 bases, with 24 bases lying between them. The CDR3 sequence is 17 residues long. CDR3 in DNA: TGCAGCGTTGAAGATGACATGGTGGCAGGGGGGTCAGTCGAGCAGTACTTC. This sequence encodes CSVEDDMVAGGSVEQYF.

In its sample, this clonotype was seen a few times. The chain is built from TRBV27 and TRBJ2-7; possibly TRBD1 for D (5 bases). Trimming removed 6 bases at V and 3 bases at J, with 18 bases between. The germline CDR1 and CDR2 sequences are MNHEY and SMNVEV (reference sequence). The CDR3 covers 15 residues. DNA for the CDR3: TGTGCCAGCAGCCCTCGCCCGACAGCTTTCTACGAGCAGTACTTC. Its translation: CASSPRPTAFYEQYF.

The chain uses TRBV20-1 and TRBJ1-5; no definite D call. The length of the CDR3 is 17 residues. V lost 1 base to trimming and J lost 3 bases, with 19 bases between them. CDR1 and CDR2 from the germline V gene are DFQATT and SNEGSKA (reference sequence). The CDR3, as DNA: TGCAGTGCTAGAGCCTTGGGAGGGTCCCCCCTCAATCAGCCCCAGCATTTT. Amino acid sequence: CSARALGGSPLNQPQHF.

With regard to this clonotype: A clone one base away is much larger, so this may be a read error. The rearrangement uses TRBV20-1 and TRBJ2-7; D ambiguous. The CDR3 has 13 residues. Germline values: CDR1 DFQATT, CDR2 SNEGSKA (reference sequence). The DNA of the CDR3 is TGCAGTGCTAGCCCCGACTTACACTACGAGCATTACTTC. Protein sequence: CSASPDLHYEHYF.

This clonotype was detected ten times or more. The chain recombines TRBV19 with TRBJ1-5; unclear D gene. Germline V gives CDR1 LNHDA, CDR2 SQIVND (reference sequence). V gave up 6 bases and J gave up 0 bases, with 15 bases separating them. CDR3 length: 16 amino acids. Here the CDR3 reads CASRIANLGSNQPQHF. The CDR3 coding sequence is TGTGCCAGTAGGATTGCCAATTTGGGTAGCAATCAGCCCCAGCATTTT.

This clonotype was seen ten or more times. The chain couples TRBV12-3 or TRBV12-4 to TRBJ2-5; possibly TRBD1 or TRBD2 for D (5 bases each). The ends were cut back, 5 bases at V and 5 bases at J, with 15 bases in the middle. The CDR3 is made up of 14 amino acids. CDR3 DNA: TGTGCCAGCAGTAAGGAGGCAGGGTTGGAGACCCAGTACTTC. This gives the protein CASSKEAGLETQYF.

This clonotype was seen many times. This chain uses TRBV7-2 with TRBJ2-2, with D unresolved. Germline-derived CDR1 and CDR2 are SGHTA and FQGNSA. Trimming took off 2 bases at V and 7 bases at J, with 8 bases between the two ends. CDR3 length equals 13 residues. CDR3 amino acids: CASSLSWNGELFF. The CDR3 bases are TGTGCCAGCAGCTTATCCTGGAACGGGGAGCTGTTTTTT.

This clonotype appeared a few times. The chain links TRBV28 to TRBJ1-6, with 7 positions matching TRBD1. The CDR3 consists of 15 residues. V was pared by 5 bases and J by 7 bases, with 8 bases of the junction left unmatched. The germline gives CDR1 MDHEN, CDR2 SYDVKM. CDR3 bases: TGTGCCAGCAGTCGGCTGGGACAGACAAATTCACCCCTCCACTTT. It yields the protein CASSRLGQTNSPLHF.

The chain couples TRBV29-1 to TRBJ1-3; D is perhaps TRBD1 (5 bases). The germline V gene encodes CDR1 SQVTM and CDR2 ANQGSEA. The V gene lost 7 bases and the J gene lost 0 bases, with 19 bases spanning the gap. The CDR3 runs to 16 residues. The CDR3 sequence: CSGGTRGTSSGNTIYF. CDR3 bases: TGCAGCGGGGGGACCCGGGGAACGAGCTCTGGAAACACCATATATTTT. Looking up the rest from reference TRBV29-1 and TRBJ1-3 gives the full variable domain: SAVISQKPSRDICQRGTSLTIQCQVDSQVTMMFWYRQQPGQSLTLIATANQGSEATYESGFVIDKFPISRPNLTFSTLTVSNMSPEDSSIYLCSGGTRGTSSGNTIYFGEGSWLTVV.

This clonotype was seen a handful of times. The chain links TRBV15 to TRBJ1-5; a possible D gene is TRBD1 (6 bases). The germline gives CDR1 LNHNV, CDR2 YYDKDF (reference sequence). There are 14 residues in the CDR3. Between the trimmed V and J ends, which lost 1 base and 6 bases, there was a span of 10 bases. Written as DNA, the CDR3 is TGTGCCACCAGCAGAGCTTCGACAGGTCAGCCCCAGCATTTT. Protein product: CATSRASTGQPQHF.

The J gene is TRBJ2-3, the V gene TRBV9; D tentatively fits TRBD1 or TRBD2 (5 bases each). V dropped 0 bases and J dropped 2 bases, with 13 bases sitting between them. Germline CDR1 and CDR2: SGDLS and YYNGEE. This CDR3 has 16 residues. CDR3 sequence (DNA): TGTGCCAGCAGCGTAGCGGGGACCAAGCTCACAGATACGCAGTATTTT. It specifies CASSVAGTKLTDTQYF.

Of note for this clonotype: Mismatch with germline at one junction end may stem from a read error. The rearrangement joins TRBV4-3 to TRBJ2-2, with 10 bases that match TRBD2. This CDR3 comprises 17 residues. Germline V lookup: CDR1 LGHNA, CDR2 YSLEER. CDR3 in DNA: TGCGCCAGCAGCCAAGATCGAGCGGGAGGGCCTAACGGGGAGCTATTTTTT. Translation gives CASSQDRAGGPNGELFF.

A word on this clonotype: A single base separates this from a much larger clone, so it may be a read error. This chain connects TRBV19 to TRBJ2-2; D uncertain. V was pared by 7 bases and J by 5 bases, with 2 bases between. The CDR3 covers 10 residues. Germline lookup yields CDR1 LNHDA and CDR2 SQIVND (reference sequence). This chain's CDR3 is CASMTGELFF. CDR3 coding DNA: TGTGCCAGTATGACCGGGGAGCTGTTTTTT.